This T cell receptor beta chain stems from a study of cytomegalovirus exposure and HLA in healthy donors. Findings of the study overall: Later on, analysis showed that most CMV-associated TCR beta chains appeared to be HLA-restricted. Exclusion applied to some V segments, including TRBV6-2 and TRBV6-3, as they were indistinguishable. It was assumed in the presence/absence analyses that sequencing depth was roughly uniform across donors. Prediction of most subjects' HLA-A and HLA-B alleles by TCR beta sequences was reportedly accurate.

The CDR3 is made up of 15 amino acids. The germline gives CDR1 SGHDN, CDR2 FVKESK. V shed 5 bases and J 4 bases; nucleotides not matched to a gene: 10. PCR involved 60 Vbeta and 13 Jbeta primers. Produced via immunoSEQ multiplex PCR; TCRdb's table is partial and in-frame only. The data show about 160,000 clones, 84% seen once. With regard to this clone: As yet, its antigen is unknown.

This TCR came from a man aged 25 to 40 in good health and CMV-seronegative. Sequenced: PBMCs. The V call is TRBV14, the J call TRBJ1-1; 7 nucleotides agree with TRBD1. The CDR3 DNA follows: TGTGCCAGCAGCTCTTATACAGGGGTCATCACTGAAGCTTTCTTT. Translation: CASSSYTGVITEAFF.